This T cell receptor (beta chain) was captured in a study of cytomegalovirus exposure and HLA in healthy donors. 60 Vbeta and 13 Jbeta primers were used in PCR. Sequencing used immunoSEQ multiplex PCR; TCRdb keeps in-frame clones, though not all of them. This table holds 250,000 to 350,000 clones, about 66% found once. Healthy individuals who donated bone marrow served as the donors. Although they were nominally healthy when sampled, donors likely had unrecorded immune exposures. The receptor comes from a female donor in good health and CMV-seronegative. Sequenced sample: PBMCs.

CDR3 DNA sequence: TGCGCCAGCAGCCAGGGCGGACAGGGGGAGCCACTGTTTGAAGCTTTCTTT. It codes for CASSQGGQGEPLFEAFF. V and J are TRBV4-1 and TRBJ1-1, with TRBD1 identical over 10 bases. The ends lost 3 bases at V and 7 bases at J; junction bases unmatched: 14. This CDR3 spans 17 amino acids. Germline V gene lookup returns CDR1 MGHRA and CDR2 YSYEKL.